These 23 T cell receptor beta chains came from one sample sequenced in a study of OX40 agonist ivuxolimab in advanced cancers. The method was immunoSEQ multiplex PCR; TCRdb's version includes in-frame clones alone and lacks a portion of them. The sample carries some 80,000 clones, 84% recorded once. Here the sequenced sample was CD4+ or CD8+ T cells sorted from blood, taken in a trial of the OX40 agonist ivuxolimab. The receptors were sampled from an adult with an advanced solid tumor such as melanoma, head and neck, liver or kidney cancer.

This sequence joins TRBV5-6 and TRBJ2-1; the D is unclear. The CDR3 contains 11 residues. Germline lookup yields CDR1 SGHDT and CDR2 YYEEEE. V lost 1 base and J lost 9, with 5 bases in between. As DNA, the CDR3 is TGTGCCAGCAGCTTGCGGCTTGAGCAGTTCTTC. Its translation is CASSLRLEQFF.

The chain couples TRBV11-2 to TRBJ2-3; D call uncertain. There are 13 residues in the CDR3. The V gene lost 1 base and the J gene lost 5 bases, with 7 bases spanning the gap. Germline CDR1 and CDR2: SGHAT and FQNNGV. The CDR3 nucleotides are TGTGCCAGCAGCTTAGGTTTGAAAGATACGCAGTATTTT. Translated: CASSLGLKDTQYF.

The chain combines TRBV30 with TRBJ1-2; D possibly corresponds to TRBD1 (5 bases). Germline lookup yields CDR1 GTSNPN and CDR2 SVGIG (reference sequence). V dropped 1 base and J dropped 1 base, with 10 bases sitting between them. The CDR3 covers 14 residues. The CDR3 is CAWSEGRVNYGYTF. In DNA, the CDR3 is TGTGCCTGGAGTGAAGGCAGGGTTAACTATGGCTACACCTTC.

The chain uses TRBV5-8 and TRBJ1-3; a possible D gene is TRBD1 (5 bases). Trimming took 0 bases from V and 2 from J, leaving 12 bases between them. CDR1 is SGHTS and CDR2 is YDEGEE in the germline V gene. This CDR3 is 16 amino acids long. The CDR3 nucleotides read TGTGCCAGCAGCTTGGAGGGTCAGGGTCCTGGAAACACCATATATTTT. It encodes CASSLEGQGPGNTIYF.

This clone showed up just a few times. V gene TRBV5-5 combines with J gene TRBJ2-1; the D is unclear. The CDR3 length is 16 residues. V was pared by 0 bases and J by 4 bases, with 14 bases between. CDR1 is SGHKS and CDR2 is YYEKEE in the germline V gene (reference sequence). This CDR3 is CASSLVVGGRYNEQFF. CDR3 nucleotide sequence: TGTGCCAGCAGCTTGGTGGTGGGTGGACGATACAATGAGCAGTTCTTC. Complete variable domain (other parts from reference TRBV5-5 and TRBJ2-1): DAGVTQSPTHLIKTRGQQVTLRCSPISGHKSVSWYQQVLGQGPQFIFQYYEKEERGRGNFPDRFSARQFPNYSSELNVNALLLGDSALYLCASSLVVGGRYNEQFFGPGTRLTVL.

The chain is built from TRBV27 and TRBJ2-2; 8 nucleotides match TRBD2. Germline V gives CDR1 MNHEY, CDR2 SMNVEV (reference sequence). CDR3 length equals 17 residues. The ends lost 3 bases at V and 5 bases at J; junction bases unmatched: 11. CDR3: CASSFWVGGARTGELFF. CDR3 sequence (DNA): TGTGCCAGCAGTTTCTGGGTCGGGGGGGCCAGGACCGGGGAGCTGTTTTTT.

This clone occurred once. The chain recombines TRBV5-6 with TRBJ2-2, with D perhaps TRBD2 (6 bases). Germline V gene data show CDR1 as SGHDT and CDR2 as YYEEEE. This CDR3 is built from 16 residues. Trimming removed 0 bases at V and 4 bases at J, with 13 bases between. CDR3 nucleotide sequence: TGTGCCAGCAGCTTGGTAGGAGGGCGAGGCACCGGGGAGCTGTTTTTT. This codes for CASSLVGGRGTGELFF.

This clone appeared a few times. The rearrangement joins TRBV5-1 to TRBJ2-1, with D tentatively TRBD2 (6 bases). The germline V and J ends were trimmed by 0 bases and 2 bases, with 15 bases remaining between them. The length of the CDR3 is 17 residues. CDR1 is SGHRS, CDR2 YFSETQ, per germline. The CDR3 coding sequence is TGCGCCAGCAGCTTGGGAGTGGGGCGGGGACCCTACAATGAGCAGTTCTTC. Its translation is CASSLGVGRGPYNEQFF.

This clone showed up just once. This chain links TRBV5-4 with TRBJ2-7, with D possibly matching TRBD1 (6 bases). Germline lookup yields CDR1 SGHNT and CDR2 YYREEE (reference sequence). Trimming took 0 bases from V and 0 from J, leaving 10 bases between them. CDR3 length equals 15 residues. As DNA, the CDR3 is TGTGCCAGCAGCTTGGCCGTACAGGGCTCCTACGAGCAGTACTTC. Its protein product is CASSLAVQGSYEQYF.

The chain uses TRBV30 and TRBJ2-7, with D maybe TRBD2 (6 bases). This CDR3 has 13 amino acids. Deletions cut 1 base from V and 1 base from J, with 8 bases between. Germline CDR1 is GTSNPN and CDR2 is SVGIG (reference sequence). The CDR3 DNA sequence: TGTGCCTGGAGTGAGACTAGTTCCTACGAGCAGTACTTC. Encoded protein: CAWSETSSYEQYF.

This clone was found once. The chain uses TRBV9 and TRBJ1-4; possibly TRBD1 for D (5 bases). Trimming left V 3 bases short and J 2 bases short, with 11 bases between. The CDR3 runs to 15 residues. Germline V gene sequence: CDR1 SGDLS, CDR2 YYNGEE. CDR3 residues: CASSGAGMTNEKLFF. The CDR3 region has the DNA TGTGCCAGCAGCGGGGCAGGGATGACTAATGAAAAACTGTTTTTT.

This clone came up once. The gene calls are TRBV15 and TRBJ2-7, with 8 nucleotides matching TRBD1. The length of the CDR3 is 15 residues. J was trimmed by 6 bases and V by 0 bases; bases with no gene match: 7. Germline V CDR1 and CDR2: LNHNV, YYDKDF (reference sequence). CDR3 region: CATSRDLRQGREQYF. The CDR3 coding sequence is TGTGCCACCAGCAGAGATTTGCGACAGGGGCGCGAGCAGTACTTC.

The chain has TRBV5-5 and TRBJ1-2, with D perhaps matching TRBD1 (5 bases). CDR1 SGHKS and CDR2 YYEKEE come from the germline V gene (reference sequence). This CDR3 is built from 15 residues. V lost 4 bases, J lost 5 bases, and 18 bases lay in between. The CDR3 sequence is CASSPEGHPYYGYTF. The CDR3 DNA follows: TGTGCCAGCAGCCCGGAGGGGCACCCTTATTATGGCTACACCTTC.

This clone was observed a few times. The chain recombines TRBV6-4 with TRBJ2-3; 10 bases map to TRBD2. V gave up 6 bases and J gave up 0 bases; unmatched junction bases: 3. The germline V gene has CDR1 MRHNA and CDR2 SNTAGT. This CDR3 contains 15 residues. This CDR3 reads CASSTGLASTDTQYF. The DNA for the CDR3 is TGTGCCAGCAGCACGGGACTAGCGAGCACAGATACGCAGTATTTT.

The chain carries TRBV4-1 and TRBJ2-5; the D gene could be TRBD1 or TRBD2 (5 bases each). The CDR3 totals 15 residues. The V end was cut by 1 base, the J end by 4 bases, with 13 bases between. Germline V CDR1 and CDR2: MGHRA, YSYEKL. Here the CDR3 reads CASSQVTGRTETQYF. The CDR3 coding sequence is TGCGCCAGCAGCCAAGTAACGGGACGTACAGAGACCCAGTACTTC.

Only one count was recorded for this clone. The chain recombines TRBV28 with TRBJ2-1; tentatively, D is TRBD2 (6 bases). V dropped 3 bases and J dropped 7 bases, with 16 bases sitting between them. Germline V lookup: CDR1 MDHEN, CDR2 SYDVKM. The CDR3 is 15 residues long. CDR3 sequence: CASSFTSKMGNEQFF. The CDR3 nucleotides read TGTGCCAGCAGTTTCACTAGCAAAATGGGAAATGAGCAGTTCTTC.

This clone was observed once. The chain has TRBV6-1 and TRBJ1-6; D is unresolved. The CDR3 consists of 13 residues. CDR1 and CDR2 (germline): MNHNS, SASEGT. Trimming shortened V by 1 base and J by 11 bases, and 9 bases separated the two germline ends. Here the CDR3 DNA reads TGTGCCAGCAGTGAAGTTTCCAATACACCCCTCCACTTT. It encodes CASSEVSNTPLHF.

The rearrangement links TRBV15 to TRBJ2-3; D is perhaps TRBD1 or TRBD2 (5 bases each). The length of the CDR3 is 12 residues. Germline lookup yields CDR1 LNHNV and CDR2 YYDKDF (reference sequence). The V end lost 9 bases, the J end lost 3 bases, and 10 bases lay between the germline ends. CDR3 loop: CATGVDTDTQYF. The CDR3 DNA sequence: TGTGCCACGGGGGTAGATACAGATACGCAGTATTTT.

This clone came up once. In nucleotides, the CDR3 is TGTGCCAGCAGCTTTTACCAGATCATGAACACTGAAGCTTTCTTT. Translation gives CASSFYQIMNTEAFF. This chain joins TRBV5-6 and TRBJ1-1, with no clear D. From germline, CDR1 is SGHDT and CDR2 YYEEEE. The CDR3 totals 15 residues. The V gene lost 2 bases and the J gene lost 0 bases, with 11 bases spanning the gap.

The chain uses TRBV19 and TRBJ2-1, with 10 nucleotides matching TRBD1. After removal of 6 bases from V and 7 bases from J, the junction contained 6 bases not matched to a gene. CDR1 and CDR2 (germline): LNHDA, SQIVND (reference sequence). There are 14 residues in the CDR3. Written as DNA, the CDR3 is TGTGCCAGTAGGCGACAGGGGGCGTCGAATGAGCAGTTCTTC. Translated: CASRRQGASNEQFF.

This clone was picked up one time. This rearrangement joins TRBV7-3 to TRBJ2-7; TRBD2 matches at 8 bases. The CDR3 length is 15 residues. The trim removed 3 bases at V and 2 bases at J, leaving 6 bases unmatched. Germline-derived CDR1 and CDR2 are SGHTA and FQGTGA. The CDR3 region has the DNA TGTGCCAGCAGCTTCCAGGCGGGAGGCGCCTACGAGCAGTACTTC. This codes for CASSFQAGGAYEQYF.

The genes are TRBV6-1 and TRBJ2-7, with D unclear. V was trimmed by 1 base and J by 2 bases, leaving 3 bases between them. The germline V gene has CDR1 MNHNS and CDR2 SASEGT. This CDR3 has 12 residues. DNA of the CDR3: TGTGCCAGCAGTGAAGGGCCCTACGAGCAGTACTTC. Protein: CASSEGPYEQYF.

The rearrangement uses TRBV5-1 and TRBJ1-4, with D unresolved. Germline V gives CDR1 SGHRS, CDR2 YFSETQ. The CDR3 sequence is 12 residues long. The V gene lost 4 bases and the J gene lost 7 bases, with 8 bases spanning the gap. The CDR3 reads CASSPFGEKLFF. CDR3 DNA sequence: TGCGCCAGCAGCCCCTTTGGTGAAAAACTGTTTTTT.